The rows below give T cell receptor beta chains drawn from one sample of a study of immune cell composition in non-small cell lung cancer. The table came from immunoSEQ multiplex PCR; TCRdb's copy has only in-frame clones and leaves some out. The table includes about 2,500 clones, 76% detected once. The specimen sequenced was lung tumor tissue. Receptors originate from a human donor with non-small cell lung cancer. Each CDR3 is given with its conserved first and last residue. A D gene is named only where the DNA matches it firmly. Size values are once, few and many counts, or a class for expanded clones, and some rows have none.

j_call,v_call,clone_size,d_call,cdr3_aa,cdr3_nt
TRBJ1-3,TRBV6-5,once,NA,CASSYTRQAEGNTIYF,TGTGCCAGCAGTTACACTAGACAGGCTGAAGGAAACACCATATATTTT
TRBJ2-7,TRBV2,NA,NA,CASRVETYEQYF,TGTGCCAGCAGGGTTGAGACTTACGAGCAGTACTTC
TRBJ2-3,TRBV7-8,few,NA,CASSLDRNTQYF,TGTGCCAGCAGCTTAGACAGAAATACGCAGTATTTT
TRBJ1-3,TRBV4-1,NA,NA,CASSQDASSSGNTIYF,TGCGCCAGCAGCCAAGACGCCTCGAGCTCTGGAAACACCATATATTTT
TRBJ1-4,TRBV4-1,NA,TRBD1,CASSRDRAAEKLFF,TGCGCCAGCAGTCGGGACAGGGCAGCTGAAAAACTGTTTTTT
TRBJ1-3,TRBV11-2,NA,NA,CASSLAGGNTIYF,TGTGCCAGCAGCTTAGCAGGTGGAAACACCATATATTTT
TRBJ1-4,TRBV14,NA,TRBD1,CASSYTGANEKLFF,TGTGCCAGCAGCTATACAGGGGCTAATGAAAAACTGTTTTTT
TRBJ2-3,TRBV9,NA,NA,CASSVVRGAGTDTQYF,TGTGCCAGCAGCGTAGTACGGGGGGCTGGCACAGATACGCAGTATTTT
TRBJ2-5,TRBV7-2,NA,NA,CASSFPTDGGPQYF,TGTGCCAGCAGCTTTCCGACGGACGGAGGCCCCCAGTACTTC
TRBJ2-7,TRBV5-5,NA,NA,CASSSDIYEQYF,TGTGCCAGCAGCTCGGACATCTACGAGCAGTACTTC
TRBJ1-2,TRBV7-2,NA,NA,CASSLDSSYGYTF,TGTGCCAGCAGCTTGGACAGCTCCTATGGCTACACCTTC
TRBJ1-6,TRBV5-5,NA,TRBD1,CASRDRDSPLHF,TGTGCCAGCAGGGACAGGGATTCACCCCTCCACTTT
TRBJ1-6,TRBV5-4,NA,NA,CASSSVNQDSPLHF,TGTGCCAGCAGCTCAGTAAACCAGGATTCACCCCTCCACTTT
TRBJ1-1,TRBV10-3,NA,TRBD1,CAIGTGKGTEAFF,TGTGCCATCGGGACAGGGAAGGGCACTGAAGCTTTCTTT
TRBJ1-6,TRBV10-3,few,TRBD1,CAISQGGDNSPLHF,TGTGCCATCAGTCAGGGGGGAGATAATTCACCCCTCCACTTT
TRBJ2-2,TRBV4-1,NA,TRBD2,CASSQDHPSGRGTGELFF,TGCGCCAGCAGCCAAGATCATCCTAGCGGGAGAGGTACCGGGGAGCTGTTTTTT
TRBJ2-5,TRBV30,few,NA,CAWQGTLWKETQYF,TGTGCCTGGCAGGGGACACTCTGGAAAGAGACCCAGTACTTC
TRBJ1-3,TRBV4-1,NA,TRBD1,CASSQAPPGGSGNTIYF,TGCGCCAGCAGCCAAGCCCCACCAGGGGGCTCTGGAAACACCATATATTTT
TRBJ2-3,TRBV5-4,once,NA,CASSLGGSQADTQYF,TGTGCCAGCAGCTTGGGAGGTAGCCAAGCAGATACGCAGTATTTT
TRBJ1-2,TRBV2,NA,NA,CASSEAAANYGYTF,TGTGCCAGCAGTGAAGCGGCCGCTAACTATGGCTACACCTTC
TRBJ1-5,TRBV19,few,TRBD1,CASSSRDRLQPQHF,TGTGCCAGTAGTTCGAGGGACAGGCTGCAGCCCCAGCATTTT
TRBJ2-5,TRBV5-8,NA,TRBD1,CASSRGQGRETQYF,TGTGCCAGCAGCAGAGGACAGGGACGAGAGACCCAGTACTTC